These 10 T cell receptor beta chains share one sample of origin, sequenced in a study of identical twins. One entry per CDR3 protein, called by TCRdb with MiXCR from the 5' RACE reads. The table includes 1.5 million to 2 million distinct CDR3 sequences, roughly 35% detected once. The specimen sequenced was cord blood. The origin of the receptors is a newborn girl in good health.

This clonotype was observed a few times. V usage is TRBV18 and J usage is TRBJ1-4; D ambiguous. The ends were cut back, 2 bases at V and 0 bases at J, with 7 bases in the middle. Germline values: CDR1 KGHSH, CDR2 LQKENI. There are 15 residues in the CDR3. This chain's CDR3 is CASSPVTATNEKLFF. The CDR3 bases are TGTGCCAGCTCACCAGTGACGGCAACTAATGAAAAACTGTTTTTT.

This chain connects TRBV5-1 to TRBJ1-2, with D possibly matching TRBD1 (6 bases). Trimming removed 3 bases at V and 0 bases at J, with 15 bases between. The CDR3 contains 16 residues. Per the germline V gene, CDR1 is SGHRS and CDR2 is YFSETQ. CDR3 bases: TGCGCCAGCAGCTGGGACATACTATTAGCTAACTATGGCTACACCTTC. Its protein is CASSWDILLANYGYTF.

This clonotype has only a few counts. The CDR3 DNA reads TGTGCCAGCAGCCCAGGGGGCCCTGCAACTAATGAAAAACTGTTTTTT. Its protein is CASSPGGPATNEKLFF. The V call is TRBV28, the J call TRBJ1-4, with 8 positions matching TRBD1. Trimming took 6 bases from V and 0 from J; bases not matched to a gene: 6. CDR3 size: 16 residues. The V gene's germline CDR1 is MDHEN and CDR2 SYDVKM.

The genes are TRBV10-3 and TRBJ1-2; 8 bases agree with TRBD1. The CDR3 has 14 residues. The germline gives CDR1 ENHRY, CDR2 SYGVKD. With 6 bases clipped from V and 7 bases from J, the junction kept 10 bases outside the gene matches. In DNA, the CDR3 is TGTGCCATCAGATATGGACAGGGAGCTGGTGGCTACACCTTC. This gives the protein CAIRYGQGAGGYTF.

This clonotype was detected many times. V is TRBV3-1 and J is TRBJ2-1, with D tentatively TRBD2 (6 bases). Germline-derived CDR1 and CDR2 are LGHDT and YNNKEL (reference sequence). The CDR3 has 15 amino acids. Trimming left V 1 base short and J 8 bases short, with 15 bases between. The CDR3, as DNA: TGTGCCAGCAGCCAAGGTATAGGGCGGGGCCATGAGCAGTTCTTC. This gives the protein CASSQGIGRGHEQFF.

This clonotype has only a few counts. The chain joins TRBV24-1 to TRBJ2-7; D not resolved. CDR1 KGHDR and CDR2 SFDVKD come from the germline V gene. The CDR3 covers 14 residues. Trimming shortened V by 4 bases and J by 6 bases, and 15 bases separated the two germline ends. The CDR3 sequence is CATSDPGRTGEQYF. CDR3 sequence (DNA): TGTGCCACCAGTGACCCCGGCAGGACGGGCGAGCAGTACTTC.

As for this clonotype: A much larger clone is a single base away; this may be a read error. Here the CDR3 reads CASSLAGEANTQYF. In DNA, the CDR3 is TGCGCCAGCAGCTTGGCAGGGGAAGCAAACACTCAGTACTTC. The chain recombines TRBV5-1 with TRBJ2-7, with D perhaps TRBD1 (6 bases). The CDR3 has 14 residues. The V end was cut by 0 bases, the J end by 10 bases, with 17 bases between. The V gene's germline CDR1 is SGHRS and CDR2 YFSETQ.

The V and J genes are TRBV25-1 and TRBJ2-3; 12 nucleotides line up with TRBD2. This CDR3 is built from 16 residues. The V gene's germline CDR1 is MGHDK and CDR2 SYGVNS. V was clipped by 3 bases and J by 6 bases; unmatched bases: 7. The CDR3 coding sequence is TGTGCCAGCAGTGAGACTAGCGGGAGTCGTGGTGATACGCAGTATTTT. This codes for CASSETSGSRGDTQYF.

The CDR3: CASSSLEGEQFF. The DNA of the CDR3 is TGTGCCAGCAGTAGCCTGGAGGGAGAGCAGTTCTTC. The genes are TRBV2 and TRBJ2-1, with D maybe TRBD2 (6 bases). The CDR3 contains 12 residues. Germline CDR1 reads SNHLY; CDR2 reads FYNNEI. Trimming removed 5 bases at V and 10 bases at J, with 12 bases between.

The chain couples TRBV4-1 to TRBJ1-4; D unresolved. V was clipped by 1 base and J by 0 bases, with 6 bases between them. This CDR3 comprises 15 residues. Germline V gene sequence: CDR1 MGHRA, CDR2 YSYEKL. The CDR3: CASSQVHSTNEKLFF. The CDR3 DNA follows: TGCGCCAGCAGCCAAGTCCACTCAACTAATGAAAAACTGTTTTTT.